This T cell receptor beta chain was obtained from a study of tissue T cells after allogeneic stem cell transplantation. Findings and limits, study-wide: In patients and mice, blood and spleen missed much of tissue repertoire. Anatomically similar tissues had similar TCR repertoires within each patient.

After removal of 6 bases from V and 1 base from J, the junction contained 4 bases not matched to a gene. Germline V gene sequence: CDR1 KGHPV, CDR2 FQNQEV (reference sequence). This CDR3 is 14 amino acids long. The repertoire was sequenced with immunoSEQ multiplex PCR; TCRdb's copy has only in-frame clones and lacks some. The sample lists around 1,800 clones; approximately 60% were seen once. Time point here: mouse harvest day 7 after allogeneic transplant. The graft held 10^6 splenic CD5+ T cells and 10^7 T-cell-depleted bone marrow cells. This mouse GVHD model was MHC-mismatched B6 to BALB/c, profiled day 7 or 14. As concerns this clone: The antigen remains undetermined. Gene names and germline match the mouse. Read sequence stops 1 residue before the CDR3 end, and the germline J gene provides the missing end.

The chain recombines TRBV26 with TRBJ2-3; 7 bases match TRBD1. The sample taken for sequencing was liver tissue. This TCR was recovered from a female BALB/c mouse given C57BL/6 T cells with graft-versus-host disease after an allogeneic hematopoietic cell transplant. The CDR3 loop is CASRRDRGAETLYF. CDR3 DNA, as far as it was read: TGTGCCAGCAGGCGGGACAGAGGTGCAGAAACGCTGTAT.